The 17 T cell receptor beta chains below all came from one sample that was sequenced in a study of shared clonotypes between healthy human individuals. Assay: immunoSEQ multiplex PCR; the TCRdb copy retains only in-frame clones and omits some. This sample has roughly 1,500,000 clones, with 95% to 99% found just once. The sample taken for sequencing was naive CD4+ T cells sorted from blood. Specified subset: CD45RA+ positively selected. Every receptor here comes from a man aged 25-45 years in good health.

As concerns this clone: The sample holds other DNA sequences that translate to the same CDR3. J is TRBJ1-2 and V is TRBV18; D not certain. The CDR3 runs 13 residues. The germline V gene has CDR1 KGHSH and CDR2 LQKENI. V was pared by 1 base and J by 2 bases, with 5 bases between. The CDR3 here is CASSPLENYGYTF. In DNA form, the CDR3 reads TGTGCCAGCTCACCACTGGAGAACTATGGCTACACCTTC.

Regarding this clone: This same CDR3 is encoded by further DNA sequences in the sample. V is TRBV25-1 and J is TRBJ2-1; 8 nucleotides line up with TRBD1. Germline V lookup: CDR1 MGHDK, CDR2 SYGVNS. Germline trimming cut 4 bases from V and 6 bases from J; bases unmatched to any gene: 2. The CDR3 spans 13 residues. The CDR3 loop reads CASSVTGGNEQFF. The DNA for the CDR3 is TGTGCCAGCAGTGTAACAGGGGGCAATGAGCAGTTCTTC.

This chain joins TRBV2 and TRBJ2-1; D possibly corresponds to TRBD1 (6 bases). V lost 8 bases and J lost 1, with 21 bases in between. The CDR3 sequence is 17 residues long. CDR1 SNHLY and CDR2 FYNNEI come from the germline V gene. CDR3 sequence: CASGTPGHLLSYNEQFF. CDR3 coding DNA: TGTGCCAGCGGCACACCGGGACACCTACTTTCCTACAATGAGCAGTTCTTC.

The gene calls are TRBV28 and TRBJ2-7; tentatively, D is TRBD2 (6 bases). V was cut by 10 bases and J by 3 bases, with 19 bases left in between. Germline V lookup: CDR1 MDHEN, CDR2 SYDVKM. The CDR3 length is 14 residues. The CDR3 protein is CATSGVKGSYEQYF. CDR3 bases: TGTGCCACCTCGGGAGTGAAAGGCAGCTACGAGCAGTACTTC.

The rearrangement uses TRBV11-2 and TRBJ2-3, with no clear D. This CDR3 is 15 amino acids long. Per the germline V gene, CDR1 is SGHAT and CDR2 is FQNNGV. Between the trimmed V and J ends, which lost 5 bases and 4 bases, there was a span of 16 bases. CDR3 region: CASSPPVPLSDTQYF. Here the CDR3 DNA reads TGTGCCAGCAGCCCCCCTGTGCCGTTGTCAGATACGCAGTATTTT.

DNA for the CDR3: TGTGCCAGCAGGGAAACTGGAAACACCATATATTTT. Its translation: CASRETGNTIYF. The J gene is TRBJ1-3, the V gene TRBV6-1, with D unresolved. The CDR3 length is 12 residues. Trimming took 6 bases from V and 2 from J, leaving 5 bases between them. Germline V lookup: CDR1 MNHNS, CDR2 SASEGT.

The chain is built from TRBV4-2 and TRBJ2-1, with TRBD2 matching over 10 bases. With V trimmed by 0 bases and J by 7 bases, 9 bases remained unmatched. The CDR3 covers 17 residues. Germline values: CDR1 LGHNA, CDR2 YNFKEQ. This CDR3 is CASSQDHLAGVVNEQFF. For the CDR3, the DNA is TGTGCCAGCAGCCAAGATCATCTAGCGGGAGTCGTTAATGAGCAGTTCTTC.

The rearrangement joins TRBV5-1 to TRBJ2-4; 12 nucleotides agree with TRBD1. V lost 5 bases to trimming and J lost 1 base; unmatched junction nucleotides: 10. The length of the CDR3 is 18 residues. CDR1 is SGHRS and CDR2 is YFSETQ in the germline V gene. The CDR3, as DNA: TGCGCCAGCAGTCACCCCGGGACAGGGGGCGTTGCCAAAAACATTCAGTACTTC. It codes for CASSHPGTGGVAKNIQYF.

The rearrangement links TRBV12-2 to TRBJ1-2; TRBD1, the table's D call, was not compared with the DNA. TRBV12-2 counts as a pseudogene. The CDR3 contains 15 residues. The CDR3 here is CASRLGNRDNYGYTF. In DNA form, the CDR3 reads TGTGCAAGTCGCTTAGGGAACAGGGATAACTATGGCTACACCTTC.

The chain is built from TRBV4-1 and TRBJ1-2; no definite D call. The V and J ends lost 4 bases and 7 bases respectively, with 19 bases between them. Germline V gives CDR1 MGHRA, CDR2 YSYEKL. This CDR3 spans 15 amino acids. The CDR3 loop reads CASSPLGGQLTGYTF. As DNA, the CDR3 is TGCGCCAGCAGCCCCCTCGGAGGGCAGTTGACTGGCTACACCTTC.

The CDR3 bases are TGTGCCAGCAGCTGGGGCGGAGTCAGCACAGATACGCAGTATTTT. Its translation: CASSWGGVSTDTQYF. The V call is TRBV7-9, the J call TRBJ2-3; D may be TRBD1 (5 bases). The CDR3 consists of 15 residues. The germline V and J ends were trimmed by 4 bases and 0 bases, with 11 bases remaining between them. The germline V gene encodes CDR1 SEHNR and CDR2 FQNEAQ (reference sequence).

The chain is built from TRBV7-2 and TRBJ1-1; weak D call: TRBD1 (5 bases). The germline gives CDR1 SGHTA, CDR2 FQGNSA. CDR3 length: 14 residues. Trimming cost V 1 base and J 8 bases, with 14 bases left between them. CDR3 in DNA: TGTGCCAGCAGCTTAGAATGGCCGCGGGACGAAGCTTTCTTT. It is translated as CASSLEWPRDEAFF.

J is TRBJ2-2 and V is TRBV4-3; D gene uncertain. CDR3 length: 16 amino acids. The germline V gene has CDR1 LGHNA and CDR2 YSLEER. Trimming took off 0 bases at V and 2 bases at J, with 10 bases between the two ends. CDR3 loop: CASSQEWIVNTGELFF. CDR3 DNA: TGCGCCAGCAGCCAAGAGTGGATAGTCAACACCGGGGAGCTGTTTTTT.

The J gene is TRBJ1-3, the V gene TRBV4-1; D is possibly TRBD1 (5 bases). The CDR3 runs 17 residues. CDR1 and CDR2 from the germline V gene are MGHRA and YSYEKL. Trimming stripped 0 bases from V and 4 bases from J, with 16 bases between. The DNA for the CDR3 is TGCGCCAGCAGCCAAGATCAGGGTGGGTACCCCGGAAACACCATATATTTT. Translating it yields CASSQDQGGYPGNTIYF.

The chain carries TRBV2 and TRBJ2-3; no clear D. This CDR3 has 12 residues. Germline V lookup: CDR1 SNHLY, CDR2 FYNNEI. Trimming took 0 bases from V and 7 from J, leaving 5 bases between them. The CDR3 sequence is CASSEALYTQYF. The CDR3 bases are TGTGCCAGCAGTGAAGCGCTGTATACGCAGTATTTT.

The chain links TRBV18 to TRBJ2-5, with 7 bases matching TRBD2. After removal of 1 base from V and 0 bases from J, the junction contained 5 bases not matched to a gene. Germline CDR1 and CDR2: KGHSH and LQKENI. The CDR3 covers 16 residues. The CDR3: CASSPLGEGYQETQYF. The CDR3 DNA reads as TGTGCCAGCTCACCACTAGGGGAGGGGTACCAAGAGACCCAGTACTTC.

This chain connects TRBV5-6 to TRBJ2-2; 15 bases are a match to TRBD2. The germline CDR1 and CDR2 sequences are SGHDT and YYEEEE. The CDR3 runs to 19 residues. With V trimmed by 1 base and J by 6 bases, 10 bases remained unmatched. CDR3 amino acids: CASSLYGTSGRSGAGELFF. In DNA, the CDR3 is TGTGCCAGCAGCTTGTATGGGACTAGCGGGAGGAGTGGGGCCGGGGAGCTGTTTTTT.